These T cell receptor beta chains were read from a single sample in a study of T-cell reconstitution after alpha-beta-depleted transplantation in children. TCRdb analysed the PCR reads with MiXCR anew, one entry per CDR3 protein. The sample has 440,000 or so distinct CDR3 sequences, over 40% seen once. Sequences were derived from PBMCs, sampled before TCRalphabeta/CD19-depleted stem cell transplant. Receptors originate from a girl under 10 years old with aplastic anemia, due to receive a stem cell transplant. CDR3s include the opening cysteine and the closing phenylalanine or tryptophan. The D gene is left open where the match is weak. Where a row states a size, it is once, few, many or the class of an expanded clone; other rows omit it.

once	NA	TRBV9	TRBJ1-4	CASSVAARDSEKLFF	TGTGCCAGCAGCGTAGCTGCCAGGGATTCTGAAAAACTGTTTTTT
NA	NA	TRBV12-3/TRBV12-4	TRBJ1-1	CASSFESFIAEAFF	TGTGCCAGCAGTTTTGAGTCCTTTATCGCTGAAGCTTTCTTT
NA	TRBD2	TRBV14	TRBJ2-3	CASSQVRTLAGGRTDTQYF	TGTGCCAGCAGCCAAGTTAGGACACTAGCGGGAGGAAGGACAGATACGCAGTATTTT
few	TRBD1	TRBV5-4	TRBJ1-1	CASSVGQFEAFF	TGTGCCAGCAGCGTGGGACAGTTTGAAGCTTTCTTT
few	TRBD1	TRBV28	TRBJ1-6	CASSYRGYYNSPLHF	TGTGCCAGCAGTTACAGGGGCTACTATAATTCACCCCTCCACTTT
NA	TRBD2	TRBV20-1	TRBJ2-7	CSARQPGLAYEQYF	TGCAGTGCTCGTCAACCGGGACTAGCGTACGAGCAGTACTTC
few	TRBD2	TRBV6-5	TRBJ2-1	CASRRGNEQFF	TGTGCCAGCAGGCGGGGGAATGAGCAGTTCTTC
many	NA	TRBV20-1	TRBJ1-5	CSATEAPASDGNQPQHF	TGCAGTGCTACGGAGGCACCGGCGTCGGATGGCAATCAGCCCCAGCATTTT
NA	TRBD2	TRBV4-1	TRBJ2-5	CASSSEPGGSETQYF	TGCGCCAGCAGCTCAGAGCCCGGGGGGTCGGAGACCCAGTACTTC
NA	NA	TRBV20-1	TRBJ1-1	CSAVPSMNTEAFF	TGCAGTGCCGTTCCCAGCATGAACACTGAAGCTTTCTTT
NA	NA	TRBV20-1	TRBJ2-7	CSAHRGGQPYEQYF	TGCAGTGCCCACAGGGGGGGACAGCCTTACGAGCAGTACTTC
NA	TRBD2	TRBV6-5	TRBJ2-1	CASSYSGLAGGHGGNEQFF	TGTGCCAGCAGTTATTCTGGACTAGCGGGAGGCCATGGGGGCAATGAGCAGTTCTTC
NA	TRBD1	TRBV7-3	TRBJ2-7	CASSATGGEQHF	TGTGCCAGCAGCGCTACAGGGGGCGAGCAGCACTTC
many	NA	TRBV12-3/TRBV12-4	TRBJ2-1	CASSPGRLTYNEQFF	TGTGCCAGCAGTCCGGGCCGACTCACCTACAATGAGCAGTTCTTC
NA	NA	TRBV12-3/TRBV12-4	TRBJ2-7	CASSPAQRGQLYEQYF	TGTGCCAGCAGTCCCGCCCAGCGGGGACAACTCTACGAGCAGTACTTC
few	NA	TRBV18	TRBJ2-2	CASSPSKQGPGELFF	TGTGCCAGCTCACCAAGCAAGCAGGGACCCGGGGAGCTGTTTTTT
few	NA	TRBV9	TRBJ2-7	CASSVNADPTYEQYF	TGTGCCAGCAGCGTAAACGCGGATCCCACCTACGAGCAGTACTTC
NA	NA	TRBV10-3	TRBJ2-6	CAISESVLGSYLSGANVLTF	TGTGCCATCAGTGAGTCGGTTTTGGGCTCCTACCTCTCTGGGGCCAACGTCCTGACTTTC
NA	NA	TRBV18	TRBJ2-5	CASSPLGIADQETQYF	TGTGCCAGCTCACCACTGGGGATAGCGGACCAAGAGACCCAGTACTTC
NA	NA	TRBV7-8	TRBJ2-7	CASSSAFSPTYEQYF	TGTGCCAGCAGCTCCGCGTTTTCCCCTACCTACGAGCAGTACTTC
NA	TRBD2	TRBV6-2/TRBV6-3	TRBJ2-5	CASSNRTSGKETQYF	TGTGCCAGCAGTAACCGAACTAGCGGCAAAGAGACCCAGTACTTC
NA	TRBD1	TRBV6-5	TRBJ1-4	CASSYGTGLNEKLFF	TGTGCCAGCAGTTACGGGACAGGCCTTAATGAAAAACTGTTTTTT
NA	NA	TRBV20-1	TRBJ1-2	CSARDRGMMNYGYTF	TGCAGTGCTAGGGACAGAGGAATGATGAACTATGGCTACACCTTC
NA	TRBD2	TRBV6-1	TRBJ2-3	CASSERGVQDTDTQYF	TGTGCCAGCAGTGAACGGGGGGTGCAGGACACAGATACGCAGTATTTT
few	TRBD2	TRBV4-1	TRBJ2-1	CASSQDRYGRPYNEQFF	TGCGCCAGCAGCCAAGATAGATACGGGAGGCCCTACAATGAGCAGTTCTTC
NA	NA	TRBV2	TRBJ1-6	CASSEGDRSSPLHF	TGTGCCAGCAGTGAGGGGGACCGAAGTTCACCCCTCCACTTT
many	NA	TRBV5-1	TRBJ2-6	CASSFDSSGANVLTF	TGTGCCAGCAGTTTCGACAGCTCTGGGGCCAACGTCCTGACTTTC
many	NA	TRBV28	TRBJ1-5	CASSIGPLNQPQHF	TGTGCCAGCAGTATCGGACCTTTGAATCAGCCCCAGCATTTT
few	NA	TRBV7-2	TRBJ1-3	CASSPYLGAGNTIYF	TGTGCCAGCAGCCCGTACTTGGGGGCTGGAAACACCATATATTTT
NA	TRBD1	TRBV5-1	TRBJ1-1	CASSRDSPEAFF	TGCGCCAGCAGCAGGGACAGCCCAGAAGCTTTCTTT
NA	NA	TRBV6-4	TRBJ2-5	CASSVSPAPRETQYF	TGTGCCAGCAGTGTGAGTCCGGCCCCTCGGGAGACCCAGTACTTC
few	NA	TRBV5-1	TRBJ2-5	CASSFGGLGTQYF	TGCGCCAGCAGTTTCGGCGGTCTCGGGACCCAGTACTTC
once	NA	TRBV5-4	TRBJ2-1	CASSLDRAEGYEQFF	TGTGCCAGCAGCCTCGACAGGGCGGAGGGTTATGAGCAGTTCTTC
NA	TRBD1	TRBV28	TRBJ2-7	CASSLQPGQYAYEQYF	TGTGCCAGCAGTTTACAACCGGGACAGTATGCGTACGAGCAGTACTTC
many	NA	TRBV7-2	TRBJ2-1	CASSLGWEGDEQFF	TGTGCCAGCAGCTTAGGGTGGGAGGGGGATGAGCAGTTCTTC
NA	NA	TRBV28	TRBJ2-7	CASSFPLAGFSYEQYF	TGTGCCAGCAGTTTCCCCCTCGCGGGCTTCTCCTACGAGCAGTACTTC
NA	TRBD1	TRBV5-1	TRBJ2-1	CASSLLTGGYNEQFF	TGCGCCAGCAGCTTGTTAACAGGGGGATACAATGAGCAGTTCTTC
many	TRBD2	TRBV12-3/TRBV12-4	TRBJ2-2	CASSPLAGAGGELFF	TGTGCCAGCAGTCCTCTAGCGGGAGCAGGCGGGGAGCTGTTTTTT
NA	TRBD1	TRBV6-1	TRBJ1-2	CASRKTGTGGNYGYTF	TGTGCCAGCAGGAAGACCGGGACAGGAGGGAACTATGGCTACACCTTC
NA	TRBD1	TRBV19	TRBJ1-5	CAAAGTADQPQHF	TGTGCCGCGGCCGGGACAGCGGATCAGCCCCAGCATTTT
NA	NA	TRBV20-1	TRBJ2-6	CSARVSGAGGANVLTF	TGCAGTGCCCGAGTTTCAGGGGCGGGTGGGGCCAACGTCCTGACTTTC
NA	NA	TRBV15	TRBJ2-2	CATTFQGGTGELFF	TGTGCCACCACCTTTCAGGGGGGAACCGGGGAGCTGTTTTTT
many	NA	TRBV12-3/TRBV12-4	TRBJ1-2	CASSLADGYTF	TGTGCCAGCAGTTTAGCGGACGGCTACACCTTC
many	TRBD2	TRBV29-1	TRBJ2-1	CSTRGGRDNEQFF	TGCAGCACTCGGGGTGGGAGGGACAATGAGCAGTTCTTC
NA	TRBD2	TRBV6-1	TRBJ2-3	CASRARKRGTDTQYF	TGTGCCAGCAGAGCCAGGAAGCGGGGAACAGATACGCAGTATTTT
many	TRBD1	TRBV12-3/TRBV12-4	TRBJ2-7	CASSPTGGGYEQYF	TGTGCCAGCAGTCCCACAGGGGGCGGCTACGAGCAGTACTTC
few	NA	TRBV28	TRBJ1-1	CASSPQRDTEAFF	TGTGCCAGCAGCCCGCAGAGGGACACTGAAGCTTTCTTT
NA	TRBD2	TRBV9	TRBJ2-7	CASSVTSGAAEQYF	TGTGCCAGCAGCGTCACTAGCGGGGCCGCCGAGCAGTACTTC
many	TRBD2	TRBV28	TRBJ2-5	CASSPLPGTSGAYQETQYF	TGTGCCAGCAGTCCCCTCCCCGGGACTAGCGGAGCGTACCAAGAGACCCAGTACTTC
many	NA	TRBV5-1	TRBJ1-6	CASSLDRVVNSPLHF	TGCGCCAGCAGCTTGGACAGGGTGGTTAATTCACCCCTCCACTTT
NA	NA	TRBV12-3/TRBV12-4	TRBJ2-7	CASSGPGSSSYEQYF	TGTGCCAGCAGTGGTCCCGGGTCAAGCTCCTACGAGCAGTACTTC
few	TRBD1	TRBV20-1	TRBJ1-1	CSAVDRGYSTEAFF	TGCAGTGCTGTCGACAGGGGGTATAGCACTGAAGCTTTCTTT